This entry concerns a single T cell receptor (beta chain). These data originate in a study of shared clonotypes between healthy human individuals. Clones were sequenced by immunoSEQ multiplex PCR, and TCRdb holds only the in-frame ones, with some missing. The sample holds 300,000 to 400,000 clones; roughly 70% are singletons and the top ten take around 10%. Germline CDR1 is SNHLY and CDR2 is FYNNEI. The CDR3 extends over 14 amino acids. V dropped 8 bases and J dropped 4 bases, with 15 bases sitting between them. Both subsets, CD45RA+ naive and CD45RA-negative memory, were split from the CD4+ cells. The specimen was memory CD4+ T cells sorted from blood. Indicated subset: CD45RA-negative fraction. The V and J genes are TRBV2 and TRBJ1-5, with TRBD1 as a possible D gene (5 bases). The TCR originated in a man younger than 40 in good health. This CDR3 is CASVRTGDNQPQHF. The DNA for the CDR3 is TGTGCCAGCGTACGAACAGGTGATAATCAGCCCCAGCATTTT.